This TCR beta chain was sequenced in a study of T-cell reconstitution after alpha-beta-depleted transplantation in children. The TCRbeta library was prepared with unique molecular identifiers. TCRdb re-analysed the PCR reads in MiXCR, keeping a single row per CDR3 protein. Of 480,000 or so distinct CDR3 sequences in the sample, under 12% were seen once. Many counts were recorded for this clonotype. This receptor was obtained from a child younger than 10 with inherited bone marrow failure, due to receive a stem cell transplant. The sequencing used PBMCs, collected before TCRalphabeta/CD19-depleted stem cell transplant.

CDR3 in amino acids: CSAPPWTHWETQYF. The DNA of the CDR3 is TGCAGTGCTCCCCCCTGGACTCACTGGGAGACCCAGTACTTC. The V call is TRBV20-1, the J call TRBJ2-5; D is possibly TRBD2 (5 bases). The CDR3 contains 14 residues. Germline assignment: CDR1 DFQATT and CDR2 SNEGSKA (reference sequence). V dropped 5 bases and J dropped 5 bases, with 18 bases sitting between them.